The entry below gives a single TCR beta chain sequence along with its context. Germline CDR1 LGHDT, CDR2 YNNKEL (reference sequence). The length of the CDR3 is 14 residues. These data originate in a study of blood T cell repertoires in COVID-19. The overall study: Italy, Spain and the United States were the sources of the convalescent and acute COVID-19 samples. PBMCs, B-cell-depleted T cells, or T cells were the source of the cDNA or gDNA that made up the material.

Original processing notes: It was from reference gene primer amplification that nucleated cell counts were estimated. Repertoires were generated with immunoSEQ multiplex PCR, while TCRdb's copy carries only in-frame clones and drops some. V, J and clone size are taken as reported in that table, and D and trimming were inferred from the DNA itself. There are approximately 150,000 clones in the sample; 85% to 90% occur only once, and 8.5% to 9% lies in the top ten. Specimen: peripheral blood. V is TRBV3-1 (or the pseudogene TRBV3-2) and J is TRBJ2-3; TRBD2 might be the D (5 bases). The clonotype was recovered from a woman aged 45-65 years with active or convalescent COVID-19. The chain's CDR3 is CASAPGLSTDTQYF. The DNA for the CDR3 is TGTGCTTCCGCCCCAGGACTTTCCACAGATACGCAGTATTTT.